The next 26 T cell receptor beta chains were all read from a single sample in a study of cytomegalovirus exposure and HLA in healthy donors. It was with 60 Vbeta and 13 Jbeta primers that the PCR ran. The method was immunoSEQ multiplex PCR; TCRdb's version includes in-frame clones alone and lacks a portion of them. The sample yields about 120,000 clones, approximately 67% seen once. Source material: PBMCs. Receptors originate from a man between 18 and 35 years old in good health and CMV-seronegative.

The V gene is TRBV4-3, the J gene TRBJ1-2, with D perhaps TRBD1 (6 bases). CDR1 is LGHNA, CDR2 YSLEER, per germline. Trimming stripped 0 bases from V and 8 bases from J, with 13 bases between. The CDR3 totals 14 residues. The CDR3 DNA reads as TGCGCCAGCAGCCAAGATAGAGTGGGACACGGCTACACCTTC. As protein: CASSQDRVGHGYTF.

V usage is TRBV9 and J usage is TRBJ2-1; 11 nucleotides line up with TRBD2. CDR3 length: 15 amino acids. In germline, CDR1 is SGDLS, CDR2 YYNGEE. Germline trimming cut 2 bases from V and 10 bases from J; bases unmatched to any gene: 8. The CDR3 DNA reads TGTGCCAGCAGCGTCATAGCGGGAGGGTTCGGCGAGCAGTTCTTC. Translated: CASSVIAGGFGEQFF.

The chain links TRBV21-1 to TRBJ2-7; the table calls TRBD1, which could not be checked here. TRBV21-1 is designated a pseudogene. This CDR3 comprises 15 residues. The CDR3 DNA reads as TGTGCCAGTCCCTCGGAACAGGGTAAAATCTACGAGCAGTACTTC. The encoded protein is CASPSEQGKIYEQYF.

The chain carries TRBV9 and TRBJ2-2; no clear D gene. This CDR3 spans 11 amino acids. The germline gives CDR1 SGDLS, CDR2 YYNGEE. The V gene lost 4 bases and the J gene lost 7 bases, with 5 bases spanning the gap. The CDR3 sequence is CASSIYGELFF. Here the CDR3 DNA reads TGTGCCAGCAGCATATACGGGGAGCTGTTTTTT.

The V gene is TRBV20-1, the J gene TRBJ1-2; D may be TRBD1 (5 bases). The CDR3 loop spans 10 amino acids. The germline gives CDR1 DFQATT, CDR2 SNEGSKA (reference sequence). The CDR3 here is CRGSGDGYTF. For the CDR3, the DNA is TGCAGAGGATCGGGGGATGGCTACACCTTC.

The chain links TRBV28 to TRBJ1-5; 7 nucleotides match TRBD1. The CDR3 is 15 residues long. Trimming removed 8 bases from V and 1 base from J; junction bases left unmatched: 8. CDR1 is MDHEN, CDR2 SYDVKM, per germline. CDR3 loop: CASQNRDRSNQPQHF. For the CDR3, the DNA is TGTGCCAGCCAGAACCGGGACAGAAGCAATCAGCCCCAGCATTTT.

The chain recombines TRBV10-1 with TRBJ2-2, with a tentative D call TRBD2 (5 bases). Trimming cost V 0 bases and J 3 bases, with 11 bases left between them. Per germline, CDR1 WNHNN and CDR2 SYGVQD (reference sequence). CDR3 length: 16 amino acids. In DNA form, the CDR3 reads TGCGCCAGCAGTGAGTCGATCGGGATGGACACCGGGGAGCTGTTTTTT. Residues: CASSESIGMDTGELFF.

The V gene is TRBV13, the J gene TRBJ1-1, with TRBD1 identical over 7 bases. The CDR3 covers 14 residues. Germline lookup yields CDR1 PRHDT and CDR2 FYEKMQ (reference sequence). Losses at the gene ends were 0 bases for V and 4 bases for J; bases not matched to a gene: 2. In DNA, the CDR3 is TGTGCCAGCAGCTTAGGTTCAGGGGGCACTGAAGCTTTCTTT. As protein: CASSLGSGGTEAFF.

The count of this clone is one. The rearrangement uses TRBV10-3 and TRBJ1-2, with 7 bases aligning to TRBD1. Germline V CDR1 and CDR2: ENHRY, SYGVKD. V shed 1 base, J shed 2 bases, and the junction held 4 bases outside the gene matches. The CDR3 consists of 15 residues. In nucleotides, the CDR3 is TGTGCCATCAGTGAGTGGACAGGCGCCAACTATGGCTACACCTTC. This codes for CAISEWTGANYGYTF.

This clone was seen more than once but under ten times. V gene TRBV18 combines with J gene TRBJ1-5; a weak D match, TRBD1 (5 bases). The CDR3 extends over 14 amino acids. The V and J ends lost 6 bases and 7 bases respectively, with 16 bases between them. Germline values: CDR1 KGHSH, CDR2 LQKENI. The CDR3 here is CASSPTQGSQPQHF. Here the CDR3 DNA reads TGTGCCAGCTCGCCGACTCAGGGTAGCCAGCCCCAGCATTTT.

V is TRBV5-1 and J is TRBJ2-5, with a tentative D call TRBD2 (6 bases). Germline CDR1 SGHRS, CDR2 YFSETQ. V was shortened by 4 bases and J by 4 bases, with 20 bases between the two germline ends. The length of the CDR3 is 16 residues. For the CDR3, the DNA is TGCGCCAGCAGCCCCTCAGGGAGTAGCGGAAGAGAGACCCAGTACTTC. It yields the protein CASSPSGSSGRETQYF.

The rearrangement uses TRBV30 and TRBJ1-1, with 7 positions matching TRBD1. The V gene's germline CDR1 is GTSNPN and CDR2 SVGIG (reference sequence). The CDR3 has 14 residues. The ends lost 2 bases at V and 1 base at J; junction bases unmatched: 4. The CDR3 is CAWSKGQRNTEAFF. In nucleotides, the CDR3 is TGTGCCTGGAGTAAGGGACAGAGGAACACTGAAGCTTTCTTT.

This chain uses TRBV5-1 with TRBJ2-5; 14 bases fit TRBD2. The J call may be mistaken, given a closer DNA end match to TRBJ2-7. Per germline, CDR1 SGHRS and CDR2 YFSETQ. The CDR3 totals 15 residues. In DNA, the CDR3 is TGCGCCAGCAGCCGGACTAGCGGGGGGACCTACGAGCAGTACTTC. Amino acids: CASSRTSGGTYEQYF.

The CDR3 reads CASSALGTGRAEAFF. CDR3 coding DNA: TGTGCCAGCAGTGCACTTGGGACAGGGAGAGCTGAAGCTTTCTTT. The J gene is TRBJ1-1, the V gene TRBV25-1; 9 bases fit TRBD1. The CDR3 loop spans 15 amino acids. The ends lost 4 bases at V and 6 bases at J; junction bases unmatched: 9. Per the germline V gene, CDR1 is MGHDK and CDR2 is SYGVNS.

Note on this clone: One end of the junction is discordant with germline, which a read error may explain. The J gene is TRBJ2-1, the V gene TRBV4-1; D unresolved. The germline CDR1 and CDR2 sequences are MGHRA and YSYEKL. The CDR3 spans 16 residues. The CDR3 DNA reads TGCGCCCGCAGCCAAGATGCAACAGTTTCCTACAATGAGCAGTTCTTC. It specifies CARSQDATVSYNEQFF.

This sequence joins TRBV30 and TRBJ2-2; TRBD1 aligns across 10 bases. CDR3 length equals 15 residues. V lost 3 bases and J lost 4; bases outside the gene matches: 5. CDR1 and CDR2 (germline): GTSNPN, SVGIG (reference sequence). The CDR3 bases are TGTGCCTGGAGAAGACAGGGGGCTATCACCGGGGAGCTGTTTTTT. It translates to CAWRRQGAITGELFF.

This clone was picked up one time. This sequence joins TRBV5-5 and TRBJ1-2; 7 bases match TRBD1. The CDR3 runs 12 residues. The V gene end was trimmed by 4 bases and the J gene end by 5 bases; junction bases not matched to a gene: 2. In germline, CDR1 is SGHKS, CDR2 YYEKEE (reference sequence). Here the CDR3 DNA reads TGTGCCAGCAGCGGGACAGCTTATGGCTACACCTTC. Translation gives CASSGTAYGYTF. Full variable domain (outside the CDR3, taken from reference TRBV5-5 and TRBJ1-2): DAGVTQSPTHLIKTRGQQVTLRCSPISGHKSVSWYQQVLGQGPQFIFQYYEKEERGRGNFPDRFSARQFPNYSSELNVNALLLGDSALYLCASSGTAYGYTFGSGTRLTVV.

The chain recombines TRBV6-6 with TRBJ2-7; D is unresolved. There are 13 residues in the CDR3. Germline CDR1 is MNHNY and CDR2 is SVGAGI (reference sequence). Trimming removed 5 bases at V and 3 bases at J, with 11 bases between. The CDR3 is CASSTSYSYEQYF. CDR3 DNA sequence: TGTGCCAGCAGTACTTCTTACAGCTACGAGCAGTACTTC.

This CDR3 is CATSRVPGGRGAGANVLTF. Written as DNA, the CDR3 is TGTGCCACCAGCAGGGTTCCGGGAGGAAGGGGGGCCGGGGCCAACGTCCTGACTTTC. This chain links TRBV15 with TRBJ2-6, with a weak D call TRBD2 (7 bases). Germline CDR1 is LNHNV and CDR2 is YYDKDF (reference sequence). With 3 bases removed from V and 4 bases from J, the gap between germline ends came to 22 bases. The CDR3 contains 19 residues. Drawing the rest from reference TRBV15 and TRBJ2-6, the complete variable domain is DAMVIQNPRYQVTQFGKPVTLSCSQTLNHNVMYWYQQKSSQAPKLLFHYYDKDFNNEADTPDNFQSRRPNTSFCFLDIRSPGLGDTAMYLCATSRVPGGRGAGANVLTFGAGSRLTVL.

The V gene is TRBV6-1, the J gene TRBJ2-7; D call uncertain. Trimming took 6 bases from V and 4 from J, leaving 10 bases between them. The germline CDR1 and CDR2 sequences are MNHNS and SASEGT. The CDR3 covers 12 residues. CDR3 sequence: CASREPVYEQYF. The CDR3 DNA follows: TGTGCCAGCAGGGAACCGGTTTACGAGCAGTACTTC.

V usage is TRBV2 and J usage is TRBJ1-5; D gene uncertain. This CDR3 contains 16 residues. Deletions cut 3 bases from V and 0 bases from J, with 12 bases between. Germline-derived CDR1 and CDR2 are SNHLY and FYNNEI. The CDR3 DNA follows: TGTGCCAGCAGTGACCCGGGGAGAGGTAGCAATCAGCCCCAGCATTTT. Protein sequence: CASSDPGRGSNQPQHF. The full variable domain, its missing parts supplied by reference TRBV2 and TRBJ1-5, is EPEVTQTPSHQVTQMGQEVILRCVPISNHLYFYWYRQILGQKVEFLVSFYNNEISEKSEIFDDQFSVERPDGSNFTLKIRSTKLEDSAMYFCASSDPGRGSNQPQHFGDGTRLSIL.

V gene TRBV7-9 combines with J gene TRBJ2-7; D possibly corresponds to TRBD2 (6 bases). The CDR3 loop spans 17 amino acids. Germline CDR1 is SEHNR and CDR2 is FQNEAQ (reference sequence). V lost 1 base to trimming and J lost 0 bases, with 16 bases between them. In DNA form, the CDR3 reads TGTGCCAGCAGCTTAGTTACGGGACTCCAGTACTCCTACGAGCAGTACTTC. Its translation is CASSLVTGLQYSYEQYF.

The chain carries TRBV2 and TRBJ2-5; weak D call: TRBD1 (6 bases). Germline V gene lookup returns CDR1 SNHLY and CDR2 FYNNEI. The CDR3 totals 13 residues. The V and J ends lost 6 bases and 5 bases respectively, with 13 bases between them. CDR3 residues: CASRVTGGETQYF. CDR3 bases: TGTGCCAGCAGGGTGACAGGCGGGGAGACCCAGTACTTC.

This clone was counted only a few times. The rearrangement uses TRBV30 and TRBJ2-1, with a possible D match to TRBD2 (5 bases). CDR3 size: 14 residues. Looked up from germline, CDR1 is GTSNPN and CDR2 is SVGIG (reference sequence). The V end was cut by 8 bases, the J end by 6 bases, with 20 bases between. The CDR3 spells CAQEGAGPSNEQFF. The CDR3 DNA follows: TGTGCCCAAGAGGGAGCCGGCCCTTCCAATGAGCAGTTCTTC. The full variable domain, with the rest looked up from reference TRBV30 and TRBJ2-1, is SQTIHQWPATLVQPVGSPLSLECTVEGTSNPNLYWYRQAAGRGLQLLFYSVGIGQISSEVPQNLSASRPQDRQFILSSKKLLLSDSGFYLCAQEGAGPSNEQFFGPGTRLTVL.

The gene calls are TRBV6-1 and TRBJ2-5; D is perhaps TRBD1 (6 bases). The end of the DNA fits TRBJ2-7 better, so the J call may be wrong. The CDR3 is 15 residues long. In germline, CDR1 is MNHNS, CDR2 SASEGT. The DNA for the CDR3 is TGTGCCAGCAGTGAAGCTTCAGGGGTCTCCTACGAGCAGTACTTC. The encoded protein is CASSEASGVSYEQYF.

The CDR3 DNA reads as TGTGCCAGCAGTACAGGGGGCCGTACTGAAAAACTGTTTTTT. It encodes CASSTGGRTEKLFF. The rearrangement links TRBV25-1 to TRBJ1-4; TRBD1 aligns across 9 bases. CDR3 length: 14 amino acids. From germline, CDR1 is MGHDK and CDR2 SYGVNS. After removal of 5 bases from V and 7 bases from J, the junction contained 5 bases not matched to a gene.